These 32 T cell receptor beta chains were all obtained from the same sample, sequenced in a study of blood T cell repertoires in COVID-19. Assay used: immunoSEQ multiplex PCR; TCRdb lists only in-frame clones, some missing. The sample yields over 350,000 clones, around 86% seen once. The sample comprised peripheral blood. The receptors originated from a woman in her thirties with active or convalescent COVID-19.

The V and J genes are TRBV2 and TRBJ2-2, with 7 nucleotides matching TRBD1. Trimming at V came to 5 bases and at J to 5 bases, leaving 8 bases not matched to a gene. The CDR3 is 15 amino acids. CDR1 and CDR2 (germline): SNHLY, FYNNEI. The chain's CDR3 is CASSLDRVRTGELFF. CDR3 sequence (DNA): TGTGCCAGCAGTCTTGACAGGGTGAGGACCGGGGAGCTGTTTTTT.

The chain combines TRBV27 with TRBJ1-2; D remains unclear. The germline V gene has CDR1 MNHEY and CDR2 SMNVEV (reference sequence). CDR3 length equals 15 residues. V was trimmed by 3 bases and J by 2 bases, leaving 13 bases between them. The DNA of the CDR3 is TGTGCCAGCAGTTTTAGGGAGGGAGCGAACTATGGCTACACCTTC. It specifies CASSFREGANYGYTF.

The chain joins TRBV28 to TRBJ2-1; possible D gene TRBD1, 7 bases. V was trimmed by 3 bases and J by 7 bases, leaving 13 bases between them. Germline assignment: CDR1 MDHEN and CDR2 SYDVKM. This CDR3 spans 14 amino acids. CDR3 in DNA: TGTGCCAGCAGTTTTACTCCAGGGGGGAATGAGCAGTTCTTC. Translated, it gives CASSFTPGGNEQFF.

This chain joins TRBV7-9 and TRBJ1-2; 8 bases are a match to TRBD1. The junction had 6 bases not matched to a gene; V was cut back by 1 base and J by 5 bases. Germline V gene sequence: CDR1 SEHNR, CDR2 FQNEAQ (reference sequence). CDR3 length: 15 amino acids. CDR3 region: CASSLDRQGRYGYTF. DNA for the CDR3: TGTGCCAGCAGCTTAGACCGACAGGGGCGGTATGGCTACACCTTC.

J is TRBJ2-6 and V is TRBV5-4, with D tentatively TRBD1 (5 bases). V lost 5 bases and J 0 bases, leaving 24 bases between the germline ends. Germline V gives CDR1 SGHNT, CDR2 YYREEE (reference sequence). The CDR3 is made up of 20 amino acids. The CDR3, as DNA: TGTGCCAGCAGTTTACCCCCGCTCCGACAGTCCCCCTCTGGGGCCAACGTCCTGACTTTC. It specifies CASSLPPLRQSPSGANVLTF.

The chain carries TRBV6-5 and TRBJ2-5; possibly TRBD2 for D (6 bases). The germline gives CDR1 MNHEY, CDR2 SVGAGI. The CDR3 contains 15 residues. Trimming left V 5 bases short and J 2 bases short, with 15 bases between. CDR3 amino acids: CASSQGLEKQETQYF. DNA for the CDR3: TGTGCCAGCAGTCAGGGACTGGAAAAGCAAGAGACCCAGTACTTC.

The chain has TRBV5-4 and TRBJ2-5; 11 bases are shared with TRBD2. This CDR3 contains 19 residues. Trimming at V came to 3 bases and at J to 1 base, leaving 14 bases not matched to a gene. Looked up from germline, CDR1 is SGHNT and CDR2 is YYREEE (reference sequence). The CDR3 protein is CASSSLRFSSGGAQETQYF. The DNA for the CDR3 is TGTGCCAGCAGCTCCCTTCGGTTTAGTAGCGGGGGGGCCCAAGAGACCCAGTACTTC.

This chain joins TRBV5-8 and TRBJ1-6; TRBD1 is a possible D gene (5 bases). The ends were cut back, 0 bases at V and 6 bases at J, with 16 bases in the middle. This CDR3 has 17 amino acids. Per the germline V gene, CDR1 is SGHTS and CDR2 is YDEGEE. CDR3 in amino acids: CASSLEWGGAVNSPLHF. CDR3 coding DNA: TGTGCCAGCAGCTTGGAGTGGGGTGGGGCAGTTAATTCACCCCTCCACTTT.

The chain couples TRBV7-9 to TRBJ1-1; maybe TRBD1 (6 bases). In germline, CDR1 is SEHNR, CDR2 FQNEAQ (reference sequence). Trimming left V 4 bases short and J 1 base short, with 13 bases between. This CDR3 region has 15 residues. The CDR3 bases are TGTGCCAGCAGCTCCGGGAGGGGGGGGAACACTGAAGCTTTCTTT. Protein product: CASSSGRGGNTEAFF.

The rearrangement joins TRBV29-1 to TRBJ1-1, with 8 nucleotides matching TRBD1. J lost 0 bases, V lost 1 base, and 1 base had no gene match. The CDR3 is 14 amino acids. Germline V gives CDR1 SQVTM, CDR2 ANQGSEA. CDR3 sequence: CSVEGQGMNTEAFF. The CDR3, as DNA: TGCAGCGTTGAAGGACAGGGGATGAACACTGAAGCTTTCTTT.

The chain links TRBV2 to TRBJ2-7, with 11 positions matching TRBD1. Germline values: CDR1 SNHLY, CDR2 FYNNEI. CDR3 length: 14 amino acids. With V trimmed by 4 bases and J by 3 bases, 2 bases remained unmatched. The CDR3 sequence is CASSGDRGFYEQYF. CDR3 nucleotides: TGTGCCAGCAGTGGGGACAGGGGGTTCTACGAGCAGTACTTC.

The rearrangement joins TRBV10-3 to TRBJ2-2; TRBD1 agrees at 9 bases. Germline lookup yields CDR1 ENHRY and CDR2 SYGVKD. The CDR3 spans 16 residues. V lost 4 bases and J lost 8; bases outside the gene matches: 11. This CDR3 reads CAISAAGQGGSGELFF. CDR3 nucleotide sequence: TGTGCCATCAGTGCCGCGGGACAGGGTGGCTCTGGGGAGCTGTTTTTT.

The chain is built from TRBV3-1 (or the pseudogene TRBV3-2) and TRBJ1-1, with unresolved D. V lost 7 bases and J lost 6, with 15 bases in between. CDR1 and CDR2 from the germline V gene are LGHDT and YNNKEL (reference sequence). The CDR3 spans 13 residues. In nucleotides, the CDR3 is TGTGCCAGCAAGCTCGCGGGATCCTCTGAAGCTTTCTTT. This codes for CASKLAGSSEAFF.

This sequence joins TRBV30 and TRBJ2-7; the match to TRBD2 covers 13 bases. Trimming at V came to 2 bases and at J to 6 bases, leaving 7 bases not matched to a gene. The CDR3 loop spans 15 amino acids. Germline V gene data show CDR1 as GTSNPN and CDR2 as SVGIG (reference sequence). CDR3 amino acids: CAWSSGLAGEGEQYF. In DNA form, the CDR3 reads TGTGCCTGGAGTTCCGGACTAGCGGGAGAGGGCGAGCAGTACTTC.

The chain joins TRBV3-1 (or the pseudogene TRBV3-2) to TRBJ2-1; D might be TRBD1 (5 bases). Germline loops: CDR1 LGHDT, CDR2 YNNKEL (reference sequence). The CDR3 has 14 amino acids. V lost 4 bases, J lost 3 bases, and 10 bases lay in between. CDR3 bases: TGTGCCAGCAGCCCAGGGTGGGACTACAATGAGCAGTTCTTC. It specifies CASSPGWDYNEQFF.

The chain combines TRBV12-3 or TRBV12-4 with TRBJ1-1; D perhaps matches TRBD1 (6 bases). The ends were cut back, 1 base at V and 9 bases at J, with 12 bases in the middle. This CDR3 comprises 13 residues. CDR3 region: CASSLGTGSKAFF. The DNA of the CDR3 is TGTGCCAGCAGTTTAGGAACAGGGAGTAAAGCTTTCTTT.

The gene calls are TRBV4-1 and TRBJ1-1; D is unclear. Germline CDR1 and CDR2: MGHRA and YSYEKL. The CDR3 sequence is 13 residues long. Trimming left V 0 bases short and J 4 bases short, with 6 bases between. Here the CDR3 DNA reads TGCGCCAGCAGCCAAGATACGGGCACTGAAGCTTTCTTT. As protein: CASSQDTGTEAFF.

V usage is TRBV7-9 and J usage is TRBJ2-7, with TRBD1 identical over 10 bases. Germline V CDR1 and CDR2: SEHNR, FQNEAQ (reference sequence). The CDR3 is 15 amino acids. Trimming took 5 bases from V and 3 from J; bases not matched to a gene: 7. The CDR3 nucleotides are TGTGCCAGCAGCGGATCCGGGACAGGGGTCTACGAGCAGTACTTC. Translating it yields CASSGSGTGVYEQYF.

The chain joins TRBV29-1 to TRBJ1-1, with D perhaps TRBD1 (6 bases). Germline-derived CDR1 and CDR2 are SQVTM and ANQGSEA. This CDR3 contains 12 residues. Trimming stripped 7 bases from V and 6 bases from J, with 15 bases between. Here the CDR3 DNA reads TGCAGCGGGTCGCAGGGGCTGGCTGAAGCTTTCTTT. Translating it yields CSGSQGLAEAFF.

The chain employs TRBV19 and TRBJ2-3; no definite D call. The V end was cut by 7 bases, the J end by 2 bases, with 16 bases between. The germline gives CDR1 LNHDA, CDR2 SQIVND (reference sequence). The CDR3 length is 15 residues. The CDR3 nucleotides read TGTGCCAGTACCACGGCGACTGGTACCACAGATACGCAGTATTTT. This codes for CASTTATGTTDTQYF.

This chain connects TRBV3-1 (or the pseudogene TRBV3-2) to TRBJ1-1; D gene uncertain. Germline V lookup: CDR1 LGHDT, CDR2 YNNKEL (reference sequence). The CDR3 covers 14 residues. V lost 1 base and J 5 bases, leaving 11 bases between the germline ends. The CDR3 DNA sequence: TGTGCCAGCAGCCAAGTTTCTAGTTGGACTGAAGCTTTCTTT. Translating it yields CASSQVSSWTEAFF.

This chain connects TRBV3-1 (or the pseudogene TRBV3-2) to TRBJ1-5, with TRBD1 identical over 8 bases. CDR1 and CDR2 (germline): LGHDT, YNNKEL (reference sequence). The CDR3 spans 13 residues. The trim removed 8 bases at V and 6 bases at J, leaving 6 bases unmatched. The CDR3 DNA follows: TGTGCCAGCTCGGGGACAGGTGGTCAGCCCCAGCATTTT. This codes for CASSGTGGQPQHF.

This clone was found once. Here the CDR3 DNA reads TGTGCCAGTACCCCGCGGAGCCGGAACACCGGGGAGCTGTTTTTT. Protein sequence: CASTPRSRNTGELFF. The chain combines TRBV19 with TRBJ2-2; D uncertain. This CDR3 has 15 residues. The germline V and J ends were trimmed by 7 bases and 1 base, with 13 bases remaining between them. In germline, CDR1 is LNHDA, CDR2 SQIVND (reference sequence).

The rearrangement links TRBV4-1 to TRBJ1-1, with 9 bases aligning to TRBD1. This CDR3 region has 14 residues. V gave up 5 bases and J gave up 7 bases; unmatched junction bases: 8. Germline CDR1 reads MGHRA; CDR2 reads YSYEKL. CDR3 sequence (DNA): TGCGCCAGCAGCTTTCGGACAGGGGACGGTGAAGCTTTCTTT. Protein: CASSFRTGDGEAFF.

The rearrangement links TRBV7-6 to TRBJ2-2, with unresolved D. V lost 4 bases to trimming and J lost 0 bases, with 9 bases between them. This CDR3 region has 15 residues. Germline V gives CDR1 SGHVS, CDR2 FNYEAQ. The CDR3 nucleotides read TGTGCCAGCAGCTGGTCTTCAGCGAACACCGGGGAGCTGTTTTTT. Protein: CASSWSSANTGELFF.

The chain links TRBV25-1 to TRBJ2-5; D call uncertain. Germline V gene data show CDR1 as MGHDK and CDR2 as SYGVNS. The CDR3 is 14 amino acids. V dropped 3 bases and J dropped 5 bases, with 13 bases sitting between them. CDR3 loop: CASSEISESETQYF. CDR3 DNA: TGTGCCAGCAGTGAGATATCGGAGTCGGAGACCCAGTACTTC. The complete variable domain, with remaining parts taken from reference TRBV25-1 and TRBJ2-5, reads EADIYQTPRYLVIGTGKKITLECSQTMGHDKMYWYQQDPGMELHLIHYSYGVNSTEKGDLSSESTVSRIRTEHFPLTLESARPSHTSQYLCASSEISESETQYFGPGTRLLVL.

The genes are TRBV5-1 and TRBJ2-3; 8 positions match TRBD2. Trimming cost V 5 bases and J 6 bases; bases outside gene matches: 8. Germline CDR1 reads SGHRS; CDR2 reads YFSETQ. The CDR3 has 14 amino acids. The CDR3, as DNA: TGCGCCAGCAGAAGTCCGGGGGGGCTCGATACGCAGTATTTT. Protein: CASRSPGGLDTQYF.

This rearrangement joins TRBV2 to TRBJ2-7; D is perhaps TRBD1 (6 bases). Per germline, CDR1 SNHLY and CDR2 FYNNEI. V lost 1 base and J lost 3, with 13 bases in between. The CDR3 contains 15 residues. CDR3 region: CASSEEQGLNYEQYF. The CDR3 DNA sequence: TGTGCCAGCAGTGAAGAACAGGGCCTTAACTACGAGCAGTACTTC.

V usage is TRBV30 and J usage is TRBJ2-7; D perhaps matches TRBD2 (6 bases). Deletions cut 0 bases from V and 2 bases from J, with 11 bases between. The CDR3 has 14 residues. Germline CDR1 GTSNPN, CDR2 SVGIG (reference sequence). As DNA, the CDR3 is TGTGCCTGGAGTGTACCGGGACTCACCTACGAGCAGTACTTC. Translation: CAWSVPGLTYEQYF.

The CDR3 reads CASGPNFRGRLTEAFF. Written as DNA, the CDR3 is TGCGCCAGCGGCCCGAATTTTCGAGGCAGACTCACTGAAGCTTTCTTT. V gene TRBV23-1 combines with J gene TRBJ1-1; D is uncertain. TRBV23-1 is given ORF status, its function remaining uncertain. There are 16 residues in the CDR3. V dropped 8 bases and J dropped 4 bases, with 23 bases sitting between them.

The chain combines TRBV19 with TRBJ1-2, with 10 bases fitting TRBD1. The J segment lost 7 bases and the V segment lost 6 bases, leaving 2 bases of the junction unmatched. CDR3 size: 12 residues. Looked up from germline, CDR1 is LNHDA and CDR2 is SQIVND (reference sequence). Here the CDR3 DNA reads TGTGCCAGTAGGTGGACAGGGGGTGGCTACACCTTC. Protein sequence: CASRWTGGGYTF.

This clone was observed once. Here the CDR3 reads CASSVGGGGRTEAFF. In DNA, the CDR3 is TGTGCCAGCAGCGTAGGGGGCGGCGGTCGTACTGAAGCTTTCTTT. The chain has TRBV9 and TRBJ1-1; maybe TRBD1 (5 bases). CDR3 size: 15 residues. V lost 0 bases and J 5 bases, leaving 14 bases between the germline ends. Per the germline V gene, CDR1 is SGDLS and CDR2 is YYNGEE.